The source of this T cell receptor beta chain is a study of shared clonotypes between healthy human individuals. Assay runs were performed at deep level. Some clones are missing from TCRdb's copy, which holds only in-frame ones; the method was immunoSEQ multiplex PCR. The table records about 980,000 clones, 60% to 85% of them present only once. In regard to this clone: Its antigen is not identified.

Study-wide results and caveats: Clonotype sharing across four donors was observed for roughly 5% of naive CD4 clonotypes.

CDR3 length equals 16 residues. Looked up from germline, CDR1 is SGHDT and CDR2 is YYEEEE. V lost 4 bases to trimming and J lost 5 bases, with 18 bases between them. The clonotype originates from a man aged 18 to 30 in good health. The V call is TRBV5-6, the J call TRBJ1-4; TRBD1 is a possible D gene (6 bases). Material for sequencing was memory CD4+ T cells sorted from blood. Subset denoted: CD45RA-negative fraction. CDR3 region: CASSPAGAPGNEKLFF. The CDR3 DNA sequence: TGTGCCAGCAGCCCCGCGGGGGCCCCGGGGAATGAAAAACTGTTTTTT. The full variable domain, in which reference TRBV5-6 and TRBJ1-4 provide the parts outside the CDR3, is DAGVTQSPTHLIKTRGQQVTLRCSPKSGHDTVSWYQQALGQGPQFIFQYYEEEERQRGNFPDRFSGHQFPNYSSELNVNALLLGDSALYLCASSPAGAPGNEKLFFGSGTQLSVL.